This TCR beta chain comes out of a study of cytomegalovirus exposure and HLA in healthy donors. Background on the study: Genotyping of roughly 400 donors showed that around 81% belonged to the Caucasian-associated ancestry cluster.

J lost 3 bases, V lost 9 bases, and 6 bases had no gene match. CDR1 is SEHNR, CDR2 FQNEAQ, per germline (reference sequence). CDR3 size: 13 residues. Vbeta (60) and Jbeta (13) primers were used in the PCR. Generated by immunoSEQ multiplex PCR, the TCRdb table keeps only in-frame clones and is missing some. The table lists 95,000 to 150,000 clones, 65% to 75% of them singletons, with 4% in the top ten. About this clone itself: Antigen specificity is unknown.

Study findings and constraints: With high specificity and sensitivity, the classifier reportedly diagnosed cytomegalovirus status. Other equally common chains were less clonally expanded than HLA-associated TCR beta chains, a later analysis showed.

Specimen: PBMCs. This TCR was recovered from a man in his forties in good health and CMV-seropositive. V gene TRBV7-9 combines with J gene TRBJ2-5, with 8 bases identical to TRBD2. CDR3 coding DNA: TGTGCCAGTCGGGAGGGGAACGAAGAGACCCAGTACTTC. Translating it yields CASREGNEETQYF.